The present TCR beta chain was sequenced within a study of early T cells in non-severe SARS-CoV-2 infection. Study in general: Sequencing of bulk RNA from unsorted whole blood was done, without chain pairing.

J gave up 5 bases and V 3 bases, and 8 bases lay outside the gene matches. Germline lookup yields CDR1 LGHDT and CDR2 YNNKEL (reference sequence). The CDR3 runs 17 residues. Each CDR3 protein gets one entry after TCRdb re-called the 5' RACE reads with MiXCR. The table includes approximately 71,000 distinct CDR3 sequences, around an eighth detected once. This sequence joins TRBV3-1 and TRBJ2-1; 12 positions match TRBD2. The sample here was whole blood, taken at baseline. The TCR comes from an adult who was a healthcare worker with PCR-confirmed SARS-CoV-2 infection or an uninfected control (not recorded which). CDR3 region: CASSHSVGLAGNNEQFF. CDR3 DNA: TGTGCCAGCAGCCATTCGGTTGGACTAGCGGGGAACAATGAGCAGTTCTTC.